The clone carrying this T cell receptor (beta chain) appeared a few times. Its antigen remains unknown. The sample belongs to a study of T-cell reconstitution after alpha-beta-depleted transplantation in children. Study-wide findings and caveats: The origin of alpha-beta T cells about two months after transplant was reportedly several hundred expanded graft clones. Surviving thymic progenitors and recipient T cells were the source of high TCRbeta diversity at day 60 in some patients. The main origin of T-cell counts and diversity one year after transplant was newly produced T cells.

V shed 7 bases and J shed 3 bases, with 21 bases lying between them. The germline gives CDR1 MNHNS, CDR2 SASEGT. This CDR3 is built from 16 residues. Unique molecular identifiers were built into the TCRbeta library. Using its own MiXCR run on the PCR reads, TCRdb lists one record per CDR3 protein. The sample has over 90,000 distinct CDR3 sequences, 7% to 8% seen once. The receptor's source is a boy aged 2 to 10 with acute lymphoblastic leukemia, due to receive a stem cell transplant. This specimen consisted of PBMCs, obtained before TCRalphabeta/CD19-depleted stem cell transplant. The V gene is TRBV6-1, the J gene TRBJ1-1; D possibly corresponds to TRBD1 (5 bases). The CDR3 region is CASTRKGRVSDTEAFF. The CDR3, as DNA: TGTGCCAGCACCCGCAAGGGGAGGGTAAGCGACACTGAAGCTTTCTTT.